Each of the 27 T cell receptor beta chains below was sequenced from the same sample in a study of cytomegalovirus exposure and HLA in healthy donors. Primers included in the PCR were 60 Vbeta and 13 Jbeta primers. Data came from immunoSEQ multiplex PCR; TCRdb stores just in-frame clones and leaves some out. Among approximately 180,000 clones listed, around 80% were seen once. Sequencing was carried out using PBMCs. These receptors came from a woman in her forties in good health and CMV-seronegative.

This clone was observed once. Here the CDR3 reads CASSQSGVITDTQYF. The CDR3 DNA is TGCGCCAGCAGCCAATCGGGAGTCATCACAGATACGCAGTATTTT. V and J are TRBV4-1 and TRBJ2-3; a possible D gene is TRBD2 (6 bases). The length of the CDR3 is 15 residues. The V end lost 2 bases, the J end lost 2 bases, and 11 bases lay between the germline ends. Germline V gives CDR1 MGHRA, CDR2 YSYEKL.

CDR3 nucleotides: TGTGCCAGTAGTATAATCCAGCCCGGGGGAAACAATGAGCAGTTCTTC. Translation: CASSIIQPGGNNEQFF. The chain recombines TRBV19 with TRBJ2-1; D is possibly TRBD2 (6 bases). The germline CDR1 and CDR2 sequences are LNHDA and SQIVND (reference sequence). Trimming took off 2 bases at V and 5 bases at J, with 16 bases between the two ends. This CDR3 has 16 residues.

The V gene is TRBV7-2, the J gene TRBJ2-1; D may be TRBD2 (5 bases). In germline, CDR1 is SGHTA, CDR2 FQGNSA. V was shortened by 1 base and J by 9 bases, with 13 bases between the two germline ends. The length of the CDR3 is 14 residues. CDR3: CASSLVGSTTEQFF. The DNA for the CDR3 is TGTGCCAGCAGCTTAGTAGGGAGTACTACTGAGCAGTTCTTC.

This chain uses TRBV7-9 with TRBJ1-2; TRBD1 matches 7 bases. V lost 6 bases to trimming and J lost 0 bases; unmatched junction nucleotides: 7. Germline loops: CDR1 SEHNR, CDR2 FQNEAQ (reference sequence). The CDR3 totals 15 residues. CDR3 in DNA: TGTGCCAGCAGATTCACAGGGGCGGCTAACTATGGCTACACCTTC. Its protein product is CASRFTGAANYGYTF.

CDR3 region: CASSLATGGGTDTQYF. CDR3 DNA sequence: TGTGCCAGCAGCTTAGCGACAGGGGGCGGCACAGATACGCAGTATTTT. The chain combines TRBV11-2 with TRBJ2-3; 10 positions match TRBD1. The CDR3 extends over 16 amino acids. With 1 base clipped from V and 1 base from J, the junction kept 2 bases outside the gene matches. Germline CDR1 and CDR2: SGHAT and FQNNGV.

V usage is TRBV19 and J usage is TRBJ1-1; D not resolved. Trimming shortened V by 7 bases and J by 3 bases, and 12 bases separated the two germline ends. Germline values: CDR1 LNHDA, CDR2 SQIVND (reference sequence). The CDR3 loop spans 13 amino acids. As DNA, the CDR3 is TGTGCCAGTAAAAAAACTTTGGACACTGAAGCTTTCTTT. This codes for CASKKTLDTEAFF.

The rearrangement links TRBV9 to TRBJ2-3; possible D gene TRBD2, 6 bases. The CDR3 covers 19 residues. CDR1 and CDR2 (germline): SGDLS, YYNGEE. The V and J ends lost 3 bases and 0 bases respectively, with 23 bases between them. Here the CDR3 DNA reads TGTGCCAGCAGCGACAACCCACGGGGGACTTTCGCTAGCACAGATACGCAGTATTTT. This gives the protein CASSDNPRGTFASTDTQYF.

The chain couples TRBV5-1 to TRBJ1-1; 9 nucleotides match TRBD1. The V gene end was trimmed by 3 bases and the J gene end by 2 bases; junction bases not matched to a gene: 8. The CDR3 is made up of 16 amino acids. Germline V lookup: CDR1 SGHRS, CDR2 YFSETQ. The CDR3 here is CASSSTAGQGNTEAFF. Written as DNA, the CDR3 is TGCGCCAGCAGCTCGACCGCGGGACAGGGTAACACTGAAGCTTTCTTT.

The chain recombines TRBV27 with TRBJ2-3; a possible D gene is TRBD2 (6 bases). With 3 bases removed from V and 1 base from J, the gap between germline ends came to 20 bases. The length of the CDR3 is 18 residues. The germline V gene encodes CDR1 MNHEY and CDR2 SMNVEV (reference sequence). CDR3 coding DNA: TGTGCCAGCAGTTTTCTGACAGAAGCGGGCATACGCACAGATACGCAGTATTTT. Encoded protein: CASSFLTEAGIRTDTQYF.

The V gene is TRBV6-4, the J gene TRBJ2-5; TRBD2 matches at 12 bases. The J call is doubtful: the DNA matches TRBJ2-7 better. The germline CDR1 and CDR2 sequences are MRHNA and SNTAGT. CDR3 size: 17 residues. In DNA form, the CDR3 reads TGTGCCAGCAGGACGGGGGGACTAGCGGGTACCCTCTACGAGCAGTACTTC. Protein product: CASRTGGLAGTLYEQYF.

This clone appeared once. This chain links TRBV5-6 with TRBJ1-1; 9 positions agree with TRBD1. This CDR3 region has 16 residues. Trimming cost V 4 bases and J 5 bases; bases outside gene matches: 12. Germline CDR1 reads SGHDT; CDR2 reads YYEEEE. CDR3 in DNA: TGTGCCAGCAGCGTATACAGGGGGCTGGGGCGAACTGAAGCTTTCTTT. Amino acid sequence: CASSVYRGLGRTEAFF.

The chain carries TRBV7-9 and TRBJ2-2, with a weak D call TRBD1 (6 bases). Germline CDR1 SEHNR, CDR2 FQNEAQ (reference sequence). This CDR3 comprises 14 residues. The V gene lost 6 bases and the J gene lost 10 bases, with 18 bases spanning the gap. CDR3 sequence (DNA): TGTGCCAGCAGATTTACAGGGAAGTGGGAGGAGCTGTTTTTT. Its translation is CASRFTGKWEELFF.

This clone was observed a handful of times. The chain joins TRBV30 to TRBJ1-1; D is perhaps TRBD1 (6 bases). This CDR3 has 13 amino acids. The V and J ends lost 5 bases and 6 bases respectively, with 16 bases between them. The germline V gene has CDR1 GTSNPN and CDR2 SVGIG (reference sequence). This CDR3 reads CAWGLQGGAEAFF. CDR3 DNA sequence: TGTGCCTGGGGCCTACAGGGTGGCGCTGAAGCTTTCTTT.

This clone turned up a few times. The genes are TRBV9 and TRBJ2-7; 16 bases map to TRBD2. J gave up 1 base and V 2 bases, and 6 bases lay outside the gene matches. The CDR3 spans 18 residues. Per the germline V gene, CDR1 is SGDLS and CDR2 is YYNGEE. CDR3 loop: CASSVGTSGRDRSYEQYF. As DNA, the CDR3 is TGTGCCAGCAGCGTTGGGACTAGCGGGAGGGATAGATCCTACGAGCAGTACTTC. Full variable domain (outside the CDR3, taken from reference TRBV9 and TRBJ2-7): DSGVTQTPKHLITATGQRVTLRCSPRSGDLSVYWYQQSLDQGLQFLIQYYNGEERAKGNILERFSAQQFPDLHSELNLSSLELGDSALYFCASSVGTSGRDRSYEQYFGPGTRLTVT.

The V call is TRBV4-1, the J call TRBJ2-3, with D possibly matching TRBD2 (6 bases). The CDR3 is made up of 17 amino acids. Trimming stripped 0 bases from V and 5 bases from J, with 18 bases between. Germline CDR1 is MGHRA and CDR2 is YSYEKL. The chain's CDR3 is CASSQELKRQGGDTQYF. The CDR3 coding sequence is TGCGCCAGCAGCCAAGAACTTAAGAGGCAGGGAGGAGATACGCAGTATTTT.

The J gene is TRBJ2-6, the V gene TRBV9; 8 bases fit TRBD1. Germline V lookup: CDR1 SGDLS, CDR2 YYNGEE. The CDR3 extends over 19 amino acids. With 2 bases clipped from V and 4 bases from J, the junction kept 14 bases outside the gene matches. The CDR3 is CASSVVGRQGAAGANVLTF. In DNA form, the CDR3 reads TGTGCCAGCAGCGTCGTAGGGCGGCAGGGGGCGGCCGGGGCCAACGTCCTGACTTTC.

The chain joins TRBV19 to TRBJ1-1; D may be TRBD1 (5 bases). The CDR3 sequence is 14 residues long. In germline, CDR1 is LNHDA, CDR2 SQIVND (reference sequence). The germline V and J ends were trimmed by 3 bases and 3 bases, with 11 bases remaining between them. CDR3 sequence: CASSMRSRDTEAFF. CDR3 bases: TGTGCCAGTAGTATGAGGAGCAGGGACACTGAAGCTTTCTTT.

This rearrangement joins TRBV4-3 to TRBJ2-7; maybe TRBD2 (5 bases). Trimming shortened V by 0 bases and J by 6 bases, and 6 bases separated the two germline ends. Germline V gene data show CDR1 as LGHNA and CDR2 as YSLEER. The CDR3 extends over 12 amino acids. CDR3 in amino acids: CASSQDEGEQYV. CDR3 nucleotides: TGCGCCAGCAGCCAAGATGAGGGCGAGCAGTACGTC.

Of note for this clone: Other DNA sequences in this sample translate to the same CDR3. The gene calls are TRBV10-3 and TRBJ2-2; possible D gene TRBD2, 5 bases. The CDR3 sequence is 12 residues long. CDR1 and CDR2 from the germline V gene are ENHRY and SYGVKD. Trimming shortened V by 6 bases and J by 5 bases, and 7 bases separated the two germline ends. The CDR3 loop is CAISPGTGELFF. In DNA form, the CDR3 reads TGTGCCATCAGCCCGGGGACCGGGGAGCTGTTTTTT.

The gene calls are TRBV15 and TRBJ1-4; 7 nucleotides match TRBD1. The CDR3 contains 13 residues. J was trimmed by 5 bases and V by 3 bases; bases with no gene match: 0. The germline gives CDR1 LNHNV, CDR2 YYDKDF (reference sequence). CDR3 sequence reads: CATSRDRNEKLFF. The CDR3, as DNA: TGTGCCACCAGCAGGGACAGGAATGAAAAACTGTTTTTT. The whole variable domain, filled in from reference TRBV15 and TRBJ1-4, reads DAMVIQNPRYQVTQFGKPVTLSCSQTLNHNVMYWYQQKSSQAPKLLFHYYDKDFNNEADTPDNFQSRRPNTSFCFLDIRSPGLGDTAMYLCATSRDRNEKLFFGSGTQLSVL.

This clone has just one count. The chain recombines TRBV9 with TRBJ2-1; weak D call: TRBD2 (5 bases). The V end was cut by 7 bases, the J end by 9 bases, with 20 bases between. Germline CDR1 and CDR2: SGDLS and YYNGEE. This CDR3 comprises 14 residues. The CDR3 reads CASGLTPGAGEQFF. The CDR3 DNA reads TGTGCCAGCGGACTCACCCCCGGAGCAGGTGAGCAGTTCTTC.

V usage is TRBV4-1 and J usage is TRBJ2-5; D is possibly TRBD1 (6 bases). Germline V gives CDR1 MGHRA, CDR2 YSYEKL. V was pared by 3 bases and J by 4 bases, with 15 bases between. CDR3 size: 15 residues. CDR3 residues: CASSQGRGVRETQYF. The CDR3 DNA is TGCGCCAGCAGCCAGGGCAGGGGAGTTCGAGAGACCCAGTACTTC.

The V call is TRBV30, the J call TRBJ1-5; D possibly corresponds to TRBD1 (6 bases). The CDR3 is 15 residues long. CDR1 and CDR2 from the germline V gene are GTSNPN and SVGIG (reference sequence). Trimming cost V 2 bases and J 3 bases, with 14 bases left between them. The CDR3 coding sequence is TGTGCCTGGAGTCCCCAGGGGCCATACAATCAGCCCCAGCATTTT. It encodes CAWSPQGPYNQPQHF.

In its sample, this clone was seen a few times. The chain couples TRBV18 to TRBJ1-3; D might be TRBD1 (5 bases). V was clipped by 3 bases and J by 1 base, with 13 bases between them. The CDR3 is made up of 16 amino acids. Germline loops: CDR1 KGHSH, CDR2 LQKENI. The CDR3 DNA is TGTGCCAGCTCACCGACAGTGTTGGGATCTGGAAACACCATATATTTT. Translation gives CASSPTVLGSGNTIYF.

The chain combines TRBV30 with TRBJ2-7, with a tentative D call TRBD2 (7 bases). Germline CDR1 reads GTSNPN; CDR2 reads SVGIG (reference sequence). Trimming pared 0 bases from V and 6 bases from J, leaving 12 bases between. This CDR3 comprises 13 residues. The CDR3 is CAWSVGGGGEQYF. As DNA, the CDR3 is TGTGCCTGGAGTGTAGGGGGGGGTGGCGAGCAGTACTTC.

The sample holds a few counts of this clone. The chain employs TRBV6-1 and TRBJ2-1; 7 bases align to TRBD1. This CDR3 is 20 amino acids long. J lost 7 bases, V lost 2 bases, and 23 bases had no gene match. The V gene's germline CDR1 is MNHNS and CDR2 SASEGT. CDR3 DNA: TGTGCCAGCAGTGAACCGCGACAGGGCATCTCACTACCCCTCCGGAATGAGCAGTTCTTC. It yields the protein CASSEPRQGISLPLRNEQFF.

The genes are TRBV19 and TRBJ1-3, with no clear D. This CDR3 has 13 residues. V lost 9 bases and J 2 bases, leaving 11 bases between the germline ends. Germline CDR1 is LNHDA and CDR2 is SQIVND (reference sequence). The CDR3 is CASTGFAGNTIYF. Written as DNA, the CDR3 is TGTGCCAGCACGGGGTTTGCTGGAAACACCATATATTTT.